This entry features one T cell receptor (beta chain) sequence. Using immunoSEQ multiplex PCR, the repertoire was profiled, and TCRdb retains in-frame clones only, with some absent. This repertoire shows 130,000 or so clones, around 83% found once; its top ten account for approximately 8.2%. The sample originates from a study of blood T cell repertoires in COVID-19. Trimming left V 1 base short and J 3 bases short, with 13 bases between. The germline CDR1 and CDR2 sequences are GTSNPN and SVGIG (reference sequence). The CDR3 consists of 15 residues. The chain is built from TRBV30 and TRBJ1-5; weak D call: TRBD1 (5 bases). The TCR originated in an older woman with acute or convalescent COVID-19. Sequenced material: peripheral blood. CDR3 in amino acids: CAWSGAGPFNQPQHF. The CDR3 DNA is TGTGCCTGGAGTGGGGCAGGGCCCTTCAATCAGCCCCAGCATTTT. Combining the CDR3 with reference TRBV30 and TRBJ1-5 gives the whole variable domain SQTIHQWPATLVQPVGSPLSLECTVEGTSNPNLYWYRQAAGRGLQLLFYSVGIGQISSEVPQNLSASRPQDRQFILSSKKLLLSDSGFYLCAWSGAGPFNQPQHFGDGTRLSIL.